This T cell receptor (beta chain) originates from a study of post-analysis software for immune sequencing data. Whole-study results and caveats: Included in a set of a few TRBV segments more frequent in patients than controls were TRBV5-6, TRBV5-1 and TRBV20-1.

Researchers reported that TCR beta cDNA libraries carried unique molecular identifiers. TCRdb recomputed calls from the PCR reads with MiXCR, one row per CDR3 protein. This sample yields about 200,000 distinct CDR3 sequences, of which approximately 29% are seen a single time; roughly 3.4% belongs to the top ten. Trimming left V 5 bases short and J 11 bases short, with 12 bases between. The CDR3 loop spans 11 amino acids. A few counts support this clonotype. Its target is unknown. The specimen was blood. The V gene is TRBV12-3 or TRBV12-4, the J gene TRBJ1-1, with D unresolved. The source of this sequence is a girl aged 2-17 years with multiple sclerosis. The CDR3 spells CASSIGLDAFF. As DNA, the CDR3 is TGTGCCAGCAGTATCGGGTTGGATGCTTTCTTT.